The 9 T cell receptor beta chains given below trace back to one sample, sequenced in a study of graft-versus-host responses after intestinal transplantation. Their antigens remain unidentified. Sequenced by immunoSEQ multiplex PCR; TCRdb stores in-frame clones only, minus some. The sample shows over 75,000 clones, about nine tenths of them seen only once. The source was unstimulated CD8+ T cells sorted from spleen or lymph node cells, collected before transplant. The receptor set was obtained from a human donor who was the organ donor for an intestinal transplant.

DNA for the CDR3: TGCGCCAGCAGCCAGAGGAATTGGAACACCGGGGAGCTGTTTTTT. Amino acids: CASSQRNWNTGELFF. J is TRBJ2-2 and V is TRBV4-1; D is unclear. The CDR3 totals 15 residues. Deletions cut 3 bases from V and 1 base from J, with 9 bases between. The germline V gene has CDR1 MGHRA and CDR2 YSYEKL.

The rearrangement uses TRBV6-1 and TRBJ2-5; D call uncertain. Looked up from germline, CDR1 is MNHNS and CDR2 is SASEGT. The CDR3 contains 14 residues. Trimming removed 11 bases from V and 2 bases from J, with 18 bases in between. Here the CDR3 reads CAYSRDNLQETQYF. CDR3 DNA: TGTGCCTATAGCCGAGACAATCTACAAGAGACCCAGTACTTC.

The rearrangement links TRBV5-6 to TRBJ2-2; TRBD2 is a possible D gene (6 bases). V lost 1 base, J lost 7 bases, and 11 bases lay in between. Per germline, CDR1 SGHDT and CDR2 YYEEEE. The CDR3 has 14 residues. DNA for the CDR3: TGTGCCAGCAGCTTGTGGTGGGAGGTCGGGGAGCTGTTTTTT. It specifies CASSLWWEVGELFF.

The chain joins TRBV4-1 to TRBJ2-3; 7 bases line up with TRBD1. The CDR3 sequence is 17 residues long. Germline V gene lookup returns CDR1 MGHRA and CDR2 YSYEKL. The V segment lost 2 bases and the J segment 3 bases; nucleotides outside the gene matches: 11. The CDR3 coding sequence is TGCGCCAGCAGCCAAAAGGGCCTTAAGGGGGCAACAGATACGCAGTATTTT. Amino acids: CASSQKGLKGATDTQYF.

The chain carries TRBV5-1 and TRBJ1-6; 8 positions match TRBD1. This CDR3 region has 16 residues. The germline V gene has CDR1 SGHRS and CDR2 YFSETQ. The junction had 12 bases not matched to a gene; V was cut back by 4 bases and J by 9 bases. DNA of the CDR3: TGCGCCAGCAGCCACGAATCACAGGGGGATTCTTCACCCCTCCACTTT. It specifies CASSHESQGDSSPLHF.

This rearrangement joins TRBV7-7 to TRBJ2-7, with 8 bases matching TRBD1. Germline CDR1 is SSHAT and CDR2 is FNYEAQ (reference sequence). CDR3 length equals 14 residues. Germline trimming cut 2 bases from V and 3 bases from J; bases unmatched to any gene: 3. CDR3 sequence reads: CASSLQGASYEQYF. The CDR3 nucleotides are TGTGCCAGCAGCTTACAGGGGGCGAGCTACGAGCAGTACTTC.

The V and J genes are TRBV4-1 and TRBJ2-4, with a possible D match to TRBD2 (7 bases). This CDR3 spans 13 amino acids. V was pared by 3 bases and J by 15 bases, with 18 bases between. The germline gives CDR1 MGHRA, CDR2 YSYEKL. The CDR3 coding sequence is TGCGCCAGCAGCCATACCGGGGGGCAGGAAAGGTACTTC. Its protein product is CASSHTGGQERYF.

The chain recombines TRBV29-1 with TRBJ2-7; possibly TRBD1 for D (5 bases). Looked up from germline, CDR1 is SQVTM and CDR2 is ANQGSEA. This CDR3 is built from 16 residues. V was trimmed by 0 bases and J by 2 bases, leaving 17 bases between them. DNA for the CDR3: TGCAGCGTTGAAGACCCCGTGTTCGGACAACCCTACGAGCAGTACTTC. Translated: CSVEDPVFGQPYEQYF.

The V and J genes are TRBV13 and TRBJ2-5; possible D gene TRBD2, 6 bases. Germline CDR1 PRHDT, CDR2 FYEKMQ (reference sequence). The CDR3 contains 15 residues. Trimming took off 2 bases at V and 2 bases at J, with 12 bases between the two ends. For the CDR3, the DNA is TGTGCCAGCAGCTTATATAGCGGCGCACAAGAGACCCAGTACTTC. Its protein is CASSLYSGAQETQYF.